Included here is one T cell receptor beta chain sequence, with context. Its specificity is unknown. This specimen comes from a study of T-cell memory formation after mild COVID-19. TCRdb itself ran the 5' RACE reads through MiXCR, one entry per CDR3 protein. This sample carries tens of thousands of distinct CDR3 sequences, around a quarter of them seen once, and the ten largest clones take approximately 43%. This CDR3 is 13 amino acids long. In germline, CDR1 is SEHNR, CDR2 FQNEAQ (reference sequence). Trimming removed 3 bases from V and 1 base from J, with 6 bases in between. Findings of the study overall: Clones contracting day 15 to 85 were balanced CD4/CD8; later expanders leaned CD4+.

The receptor comes from a man younger than 35 who had mild COVID-19 (a few samples of this study predate the infection). Cell type and time point are not known. Material: PBMCs or a T cell subset sorted from them (not recorded which). The chain recombines TRBV7-9 with TRBJ1-1, with D uncertain. CDR3 sequence reads: CASSFERNTEAFF. CDR3 DNA sequence: TGTGCCAGCAGCTTTGAACGGAACACTGAAGCTTTCTTT.